This TCR beta chain emerged from a study of radiation and T cells in renal cell carcinoma. Using immunoSEQ multiplex PCR, the repertoire was profiled, and TCRdb retains in-frame clones only, with some absent. In the table there are around 15,000 clones, 50% of which are singletons. This sample's treatment: 15 Gy SBRT to primary tumor, nephrectomy 4 weeks later. Nephrectomy followed 15 Gy stereotactic body radiation by 4 weeks. General study results and limits: Sampling covered only 0.75 to 1 g of each tumor. Without pretreatment biopsies, baseline tumor clonotype presence was undetermined. Dominant CDR3 motifs occupied more repertoire in irradiated than control tumors.

CDR1 is SGHTA and CDR2 is FQGNSA in the germline V gene. With 1 base clipped from V and 4 bases from J, the junction kept 4 bases outside the gene matches. This CDR3 is 15 amino acids long. A note on this clone: Its antigen is unidentified.

The source is a woman aged 60-70 years with renal cell carcinoma. The sample in question was tumor tissue, obtained from a patient whose treatment included radiotherapy and nephrectomy. The chain links TRBV7-2 to TRBJ1-5, with TRBD1 identical over 7 bases. The CDR3 region has the DNA TGTGCCAGCAGCTTAGAGGCAGGGGGAAATCAGCCCCAGCATTTT. It codes for CASSLEAGGNQPQHF.